This T cell receptor beta chain was sequenced in a study of control samples from healthy donors and cancer patients. Produced via immunoSEQ multiplex PCR; TCRdb's table is partial and in-frame only. This sample yields about 140,000 clones, of which approximately 94% are seen a single time; approximately 14% belongs to the top ten. The CDR3 spans 14 residues. V shed 5 bases, J shed 4 bases, and the junction held 3 bases outside the gene matches. Germline CDR1 and CDR2: KGHSH and LQKENI. This sequence joins TRBV18 and TRBJ2-2, with TRBD1 identical over 8 bases. The clonotype was recovered from a man aged 35 to 55 in good health. The sequencing input was blood. CDR3 amino acids: CASSSGTGTGELFF. CDR3 nucleotides: TGTGCCAGCTCATCCGGGACAGGCACCGGGGAGCTGTTTTTT.